Each of the 26 T cell receptor beta chains below was sequenced from the same sample in a study of beta chain features in type 1 diabetes. Findings and limits, study-wide: A moderate, significant TCRB CDR3 shortening appeared in type 1 diabetes across four CD4+ subsets.

No cognate antigen is known for these TCRs. The isolated RNA, all of it, was reverse transcribed, so expressed TCRB transcripts were what got sequenced. Measured with immunoSEQ multiplex PCR; TCRdb has only the in-frame clones, and not every one. Among 250,000 to 300,000 clones listed, approximately 15% were seen once. Sequences were obtained from naive CD4+ T cells from blood. The receptor set was obtained from a man younger than 40 with type 1 diabetes.

The chain is built from TRBV14 and TRBJ2-3, with D perhaps matching TRBD2 (5 bases). Per germline, CDR1 SGHDN and CDR2 FVKESK. The V and J ends lost 2 bases and 0 bases respectively, with 12 bases between them. CDR3 size: 16 residues. CDR3 amino acids: CASSQIGGFSTDTQYF. CDR3 coding DNA: TGTGCCAGCAGCCAAATCGGCGGGTTTAGCACAGATACGCAGTATTTT.

The chain joins TRBV5-1 to TRBJ2-3; possibly TRBD2 for D (6 bases). V was pared by 4 bases and J by 2 bases, with 11 bases between. Germline loops: CDR1 SGHRS, CDR2 YFSETQ. This CDR3 has 14 residues. The DNA for the CDR3 is TGCGCCAGCAGCGGAGGGACGGCCACAGATACGCAGTATTTT. Amino acid sequence: CASSGGTATDTQYF.

In nucleotides, the CDR3 is TGTGCCAGCAGTGCCGATGGGAGGGCGACAGATACGCAGTATTTT. It translates to CASSADGRATDTQYF. This chain uses TRBV6-4 with TRBJ2-3; TRBD2 matches 7 bases. With V trimmed by 4 bases and J by 3 bases, 7 bases remained unmatched. The CDR3 extends over 15 amino acids. Germline V gene data show CDR1 as MRHNA and CDR2 as SNTAGT.

This clone turned up a few times. The CDR3 DNA reads as TGTGCCAGCAGTCCATGGACAGGGGATAATGGAGAGACCCAGTACTTC. Protein: CASSPWTGDNGETQYF. The rearrangement joins TRBV28 to TRBJ2-5; 9 nucleotides agree with TRBD1. CDR1 MDHEN and CDR2 SYDVKM come from the germline V gene. The CDR3 runs 16 residues. The V gene end was trimmed by 5 bases and the J gene end by 4 bases; junction bases not matched to a gene: 11.

This chain uses TRBV4-2 with TRBJ2-1; D is unclear. The CDR3 has 12 amino acids. Looked up from germline, CDR1 is LGHNA and CDR2 is YNFKEQ. V dropped 3 bases and J dropped 6 bases, with 6 bases sitting between them. Written as DNA, the CDR3 is TGTGCCAGCAGCCACGACTCCAATGAGCAGTTCTTC. This sequence encodes CASSHDSNEQFF.

This clone was found a few times. This rearrangement joins TRBV4-3 to TRBJ1-2; no clear D gene. CDR1 and CDR2 from the germline V gene are LGHNA and YSLEER. Deletions cut 0 bases from V and 6 bases from J, with 23 bases between. CDR3 size: 18 residues. CDR3 sequence: CASSQDVRALPLGDGYTF. The CDR3 DNA reads as TGCGCCAGCAGCCAAGACGTGAGGGCCCTACCTCTAGGAGATGGCTACACCTTC.

V usage is TRBV4-1 and J usage is TRBJ2-5, with 7 bases matching TRBD1. CDR3 length equals 16 residues. Germline CDR1 is MGHRA and CDR2 is YSYEKL. The J segment lost 4 bases and the V segment lost 3 bases, leaving 11 bases of the junction unmatched. The CDR3 here is CASSHMRGGMPETQYF. CDR3 coding DNA: TGCGCCAGCAGCCATATGCGAGGGGGCATGCCAGAGACCCAGTACTTC.

This clone showed up just a few times. The chain couples TRBV2 to TRBJ2-7; TRBD1 is a possible D gene (5 bases). This CDR3 region has 16 residues. Trimming pared 10 bases from V and 0 bases from J, leaving 22 bases between. Germline CDR1 SNHLY, CDR2 FYNNEI. CDR3 sequence: CATVYGRGNPSYEQYF. In DNA form, the CDR3 reads TGTGCCACTGTCTATGGAAGGGGAAACCCCTCCTACGAGCAGTACTTC.

This clone was counted between two and nine times. This chain links TRBV7-2 with TRBJ2-4; 7 nucleotides agree with TRBD1. The V gene's germline CDR1 is SGHTA and CDR2 FQGNSA. The CDR3 extends over 13 amino acids. J gave up 7 bases and V 2 bases, and 2 bases lay outside the gene matches. CDR3: CASSLLRGNIQYF. CDR3 nucleotide sequence: TGTGCCAGCAGCTTACTCAGGGGGAACATTCAGTACTTC.

Turning to this clone: This specimen includes other DNA sequences encoding the same CDR3. The chain combines TRBV9 with TRBJ2-1, with TRBD2 matching over 7 bases. V was pared by 0 bases and J by 3 bases, with 3 bases of the junction left unmatched. The CDR3 loop spans 15 amino acids. Germline CDR1 SGDLS, CDR2 YYNGEE. The CDR3 spells CASSVGASGYNEQFF. CDR3 nucleotide sequence: TGTGCCAGCAGCGTAGGGGCTAGCGGCTACAATGAGCAGTTCTTC.

The chain has TRBV9 and TRBJ1-1; D gene uncertain. The germline gives CDR1 SGDLS, CDR2 YYNGEE. The CDR3 has 14 amino acids. V was shortened by 0 bases and J by 1 base, with 7 bases between the two germline ends. The CDR3 DNA follows: TGTGCCAGCAGCGTAGAGGCGGCGAACACTGAAGCTTTCTTT. As protein: CASSVEAANTEAFF. The complete variable domain, with remaining parts taken from reference TRBV9 and TRBJ1-1, reads DSGVTQTPKHLITATGQRVTLRCSPRSGDLSVYWYQQSLDQGLQFLIQYYNGEERAKGNILERFSAQQFPDLHSELNLSSLELGDSALYFCASSVEAANTEAFFGQGTRLTVV.

The rearrangement links TRBV18 to TRBJ2-1; 7 bases agree with TRBD2. The length of the CDR3 is 15 residues. V was clipped by 0 bases and J by 5 bases; unmatched bases: 4. The germline CDR1 and CDR2 sequences are KGHSH and LQKENI. The DNA of the CDR3 is TGTGCCAGCTCACCACCCTCGACTAGCCACAATGAGCAGTTCTTC. The encoded protein is CASSPPSTSHNEQFF.

This clone has a handful of counts. CDR3 residues: CAISRQGSTDTQYF. For the CDR3, the DNA is TGTGCCATCAGTCGACAGGGTAGCACAGATACGCAGTATTTT. The chain employs TRBV10-3 and TRBJ2-3, with 7 bases aligning to TRBD1. Germline V lookup: CDR1 ENHRY, CDR2 SYGVKD. Trimming at V came to 5 bases and at J to 0 bases, leaving 2 bases not matched to a gene. This CDR3 is 14 amino acids long.

V usage is TRBV7-2 and J usage is TRBJ1-2; D gene unclear. The CDR3 consists of 15 residues. With 1 base removed from V and 0 bases from J, the gap between germline ends came to 9 bases. The germline gives CDR1 SGHTA, CDR2 FQGNSA. The CDR3 region has the DNA TGTGCCAGCAGCTTAGATTACGGGGCTAACTATGGCTACACCTTC. Amino acid sequence: CASSLDYGANYGYTF.

This clone came up a few times. The V and J genes are TRBV30 and TRBJ2-5; 7 bases fit TRBD2. The CDR3 sequence is 13 residues long. Trimming cost V 5 bases and J 5 bases; bases outside gene matches: 8. The germline gives CDR1 GTSNPN, CDR2 SVGIG (reference sequence). The CDR3 region has the DNA TGTGCCTGGGGGAGGGCAGGGAGGGAGACCCAGTACTTC. Translated: CAWGRAGRETQYF.

This clone occurred a few times. The V call is TRBV2, the J call TRBJ1-1; the match to TRBD1 covers 9 bases. V lost 6 bases to trimming and J lost 2 bases; unmatched junction nucleotides: 4. CDR3 size: 14 residues. Germline-derived CDR1 and CDR2 are SNHLY and FYNNEI. The CDR3 protein is CASRWDRENTEAFF. DNA for the CDR3: TGTGCCAGCAGGTGGGACAGGGAAAACACTGAAGCTTTCTTT. Full variable domain (outside the CDR3, taken from reference TRBV2 and TRBJ1-1): EPEVTQTPSHQVTQMGQEVILRCVPISNHLYFYWYRQILGQKVEFLVSFYNNEISEKSEIFDDQFSVERPDGSNFTLKIRSTKLEDSAMYFCASRWDRENTEAFFGQGTRLTVV.

The V call is TRBV28, the J call TRBJ2-5; possible D gene TRBD1, 6 bases. The CDR3 extends over 13 amino acids. The V end was cut by 4 bases, the J end by 1 base, with 7 bases between. CDR1 is MDHEN, CDR2 SYDVKM, per germline. The CDR3 bases are TGTGCCAGCAGTTGGGACACCCAAGAGACCCAGTACTTC. It is translated as CASSWDTQETQYF.

This clone occurred a few times. The chain has TRBV19 and TRBJ2-2; tentatively, D is TRBD2 (6 bases). The germline gives CDR1 LNHDA, CDR2 SQIVND (reference sequence). The CDR3 extends over 16 amino acids. Trimming left V 5 bases short and J 4 bases short, with 17 bases between. The CDR3 region is CASSPMGLSITGELFF. CDR3 coding DNA: TGTGCCAGTAGTCCCATGGGACTTTCTATCACCGGGGAGCTGTTTTTT.

This clone was counted only a few times. The gene calls are TRBV30 and TRBJ1-2; 7 nucleotides line up with TRBD1. V trimming: 0 bases; J trimming: 4 bases; junction bases outside the gene matches: 17. The CDR3 length is 18 residues. Germline CDR1 and CDR2: GTSNPN and SVGIG (reference sequence). CDR3 residues: CAWSVLRQGSLFGYGYTF. The CDR3 DNA is TGTGCCTGGAGTGTACTTCGACAGGGAAGTTTATTCGGCTATGGCTACACCTTC.

This clone showed up just a few times. This sequence joins TRBV4-3 and TRBJ1-4; a weak D match, TRBD1 (5 bases). Trimming left V 6 bases short and J 6 bases short, with 23 bases between. Germline V CDR1 and CDR2: LGHNA, YSLEER. CDR3 size: 17 residues. The DNA for the CDR3 is TGCGCCAGCAGGATGACCGTGAGCGGGGCGCGGTATGAAAAACTGTTTTTT. Residues: CASRMTVSGARYEKLFF.

The table lists this clone with a few counts. The chain couples TRBV5-1 to TRBJ2-5; 9 positions match TRBD1. Trimming cost V 2 bases and J 2 bases; bases outside gene matches: 4. CDR1 and CDR2 from the germline V gene are SGHRS and YFSETQ. The length of the CDR3 is 15 residues. The CDR3 reads CASSFGQGRQETQYF. CDR3 sequence (DNA): TGCGCCAGCAGCTTCGGACAGGGGAGGCAAGAGACCCAGTACTTC.

J is TRBJ2-7 and V is TRBV6-1; 7 bases fit TRBD1. The V segment lost 4 bases and the J segment 4 bases; nucleotides outside the gene matches: 7. The germline gives CDR1 MNHNS, CDR2 SASEGT. The CDR3 runs to 14 residues. CDR3 coding DNA: TGTGCCAGCAGTGCGTGGACAGGTGATTACGAGCAGTACTTC. It specifies CASSAWTGDYEQYF.

Comments on this clone: This same CDR3 is encoded by further DNA sequences in the sample. J is TRBJ1-1 and V is TRBV10-3; 10 bases map to TRBD1. Germline trimming cut 6 bases from V and 5 bases from J; bases unmatched to any gene: 3. This CDR3 has 13 residues. The germline CDR1 and CDR2 sequences are ENHRY and SYGVKD. The CDR3 sequence is CAISGTGVTEAFF. In DNA form, the CDR3 reads TGTGCCATCAGCGGGACAGGGGTAACTGAAGCTTTCTTT.

This clone was detected only a few times. J is TRBJ1-3 and V is TRBV4-1; TRBD1 aligns across 9 bases. From germline, CDR1 is MGHRA and CDR2 YSYEKL. J was trimmed by 0 bases and V by 4 bases; bases with no gene match: 13. This CDR3 has 19 amino acids. Here the CDR3 reads CASSRFRDRVVLSGNTIYF. The CDR3 region has the DNA TGCGCCAGCAGCCGATTCCGGGACAGGGTCGTTCTCTCTGGAAACACCATATATTTT.

This clone was seen only a few times. The CDR3 DNA sequence: TGTGCCAGCAGCCCACTGGGACTAGCTCACAATGAGCAGTTCTTC. Its translation is CASSPLGLAHNEQFF. V gene TRBV5-5 combines with J gene TRBJ2-1, with 9 nucleotides matching TRBD2. Germline loops: CDR1 SGHKS, CDR2 YYEKEE (reference sequence). CDR3 length: 15 amino acids. The trim removed 4 bases at V and 5 bases at J, leaving 7 bases unmatched.

The chain links TRBV28 to TRBJ2-3; D uncertain. Germline CDR1 MDHEN, CDR2 SYDVKM. This CDR3 has 15 residues. V was clipped by 3 bases and J by 5 bases, with 15 bases between them. CDR3 loop: CASSFYTMRRDTQYF. The CDR3 nucleotides read TGTGCCAGCAGTTTTTATACCATGAGAAGAGATACGCAGTATTTT.